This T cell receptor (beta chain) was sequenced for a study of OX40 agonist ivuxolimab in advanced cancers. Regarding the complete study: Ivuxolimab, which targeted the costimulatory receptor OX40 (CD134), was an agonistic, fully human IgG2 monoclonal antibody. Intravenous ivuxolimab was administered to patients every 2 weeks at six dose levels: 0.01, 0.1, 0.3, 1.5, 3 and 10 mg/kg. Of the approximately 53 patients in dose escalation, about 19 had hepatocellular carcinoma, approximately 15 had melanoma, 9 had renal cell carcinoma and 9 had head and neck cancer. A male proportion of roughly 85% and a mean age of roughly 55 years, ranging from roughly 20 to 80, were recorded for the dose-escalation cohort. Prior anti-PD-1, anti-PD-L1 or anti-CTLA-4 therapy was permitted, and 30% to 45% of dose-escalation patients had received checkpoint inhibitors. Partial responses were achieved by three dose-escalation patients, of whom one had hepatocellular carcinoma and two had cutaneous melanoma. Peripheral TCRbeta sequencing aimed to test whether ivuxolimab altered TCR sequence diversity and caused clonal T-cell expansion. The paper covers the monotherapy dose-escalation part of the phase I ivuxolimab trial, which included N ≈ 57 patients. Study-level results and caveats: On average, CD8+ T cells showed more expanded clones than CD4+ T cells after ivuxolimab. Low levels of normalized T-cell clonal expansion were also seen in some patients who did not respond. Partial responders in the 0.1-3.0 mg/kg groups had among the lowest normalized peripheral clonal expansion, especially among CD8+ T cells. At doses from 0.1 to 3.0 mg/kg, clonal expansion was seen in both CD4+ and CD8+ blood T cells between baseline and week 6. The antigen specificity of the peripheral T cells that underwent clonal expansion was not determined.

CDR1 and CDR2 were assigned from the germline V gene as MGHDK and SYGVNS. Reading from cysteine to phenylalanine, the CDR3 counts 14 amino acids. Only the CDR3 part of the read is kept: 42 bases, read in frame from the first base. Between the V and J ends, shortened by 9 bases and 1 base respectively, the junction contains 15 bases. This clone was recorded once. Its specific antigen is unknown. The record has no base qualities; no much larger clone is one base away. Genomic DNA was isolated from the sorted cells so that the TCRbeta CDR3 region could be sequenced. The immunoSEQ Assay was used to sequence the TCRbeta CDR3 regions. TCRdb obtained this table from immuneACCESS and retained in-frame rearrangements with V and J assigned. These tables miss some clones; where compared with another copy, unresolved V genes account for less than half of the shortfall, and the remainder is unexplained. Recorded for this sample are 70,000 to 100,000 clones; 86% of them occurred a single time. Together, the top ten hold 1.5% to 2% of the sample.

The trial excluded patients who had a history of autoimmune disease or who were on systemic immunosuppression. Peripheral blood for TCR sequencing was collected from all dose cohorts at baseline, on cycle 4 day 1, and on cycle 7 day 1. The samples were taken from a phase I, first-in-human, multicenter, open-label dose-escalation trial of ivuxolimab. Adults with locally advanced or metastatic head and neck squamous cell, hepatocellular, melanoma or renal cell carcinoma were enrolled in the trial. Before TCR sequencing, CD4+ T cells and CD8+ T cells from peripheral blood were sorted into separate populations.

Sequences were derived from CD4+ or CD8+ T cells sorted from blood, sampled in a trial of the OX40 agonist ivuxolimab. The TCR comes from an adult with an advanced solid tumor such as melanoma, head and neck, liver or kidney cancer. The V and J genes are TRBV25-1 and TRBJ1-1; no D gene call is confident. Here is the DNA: TGTGCCAGTGAGGGCCCGCTACAGAACACTGAAGCTTTCTTT. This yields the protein CASEGPLQNTEAFF.